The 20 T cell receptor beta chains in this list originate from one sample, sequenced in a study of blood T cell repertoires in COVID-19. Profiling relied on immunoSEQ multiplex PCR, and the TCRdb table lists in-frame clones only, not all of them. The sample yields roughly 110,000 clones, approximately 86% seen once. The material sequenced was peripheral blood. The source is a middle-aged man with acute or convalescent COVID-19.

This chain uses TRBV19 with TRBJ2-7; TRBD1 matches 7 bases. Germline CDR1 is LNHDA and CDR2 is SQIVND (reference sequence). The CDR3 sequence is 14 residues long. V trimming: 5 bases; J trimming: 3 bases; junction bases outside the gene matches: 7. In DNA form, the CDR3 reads TGTGCCAGTAGTTATTCGGCAGGGGGCTACGAGCAGTACTTC. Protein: CASSYSAGGYEQYF.

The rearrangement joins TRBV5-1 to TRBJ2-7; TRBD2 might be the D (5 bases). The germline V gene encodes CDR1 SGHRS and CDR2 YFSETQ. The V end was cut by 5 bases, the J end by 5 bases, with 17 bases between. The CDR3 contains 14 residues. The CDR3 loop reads CASRDELGGNEQYF. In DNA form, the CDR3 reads TGCGCCAGCAGGGACGAATTAGGAGGTAACGAGCAGTACTTC.

The chain's CDR3 is CASSLGSNYGYTF. The DNA for the CDR3 is TGTGCCAGCAGCTTGGGGAGCAACTATGGCTACACCTTC. The chain combines TRBV5-6 with TRBJ1-2, with D unresolved. V lost 0 bases and J 2 bases, leaving 5 bases between the germline ends. This CDR3 region has 13 residues. Germline lookup yields CDR1 SGHDT and CDR2 YYEEEE.

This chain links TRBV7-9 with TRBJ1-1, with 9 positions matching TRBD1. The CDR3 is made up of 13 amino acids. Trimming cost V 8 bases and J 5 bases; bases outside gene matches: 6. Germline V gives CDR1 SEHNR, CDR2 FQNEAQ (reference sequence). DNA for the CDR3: TGTGCCAGCGGGACAGGGTGGGGGACTGAAGCTTTCTTT. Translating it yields CASGTGWGTEAFF.

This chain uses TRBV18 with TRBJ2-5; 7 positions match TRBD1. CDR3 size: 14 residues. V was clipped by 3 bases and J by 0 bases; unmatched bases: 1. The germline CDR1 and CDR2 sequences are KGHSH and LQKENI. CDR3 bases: TGTGCCAGCTCACCCGGGACAGACCAAGAGACCCAGTACTTC. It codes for CASSPGTDQETQYF.

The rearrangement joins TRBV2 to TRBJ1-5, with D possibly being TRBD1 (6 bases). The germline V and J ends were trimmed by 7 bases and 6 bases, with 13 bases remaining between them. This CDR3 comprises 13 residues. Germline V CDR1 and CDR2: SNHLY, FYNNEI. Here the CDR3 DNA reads TGTGCCAGCACGGGGGGCCTAAGTCAGCCCCAGCATTTT. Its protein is CASTGGLSQPQHF.

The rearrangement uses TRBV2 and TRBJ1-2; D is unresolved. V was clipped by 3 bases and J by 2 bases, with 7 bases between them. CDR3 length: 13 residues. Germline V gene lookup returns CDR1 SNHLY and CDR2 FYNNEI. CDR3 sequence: CASSDSRNYGYTF. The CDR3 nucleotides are TGTGCCAGCAGTGATTCCAGGAACTATGGCTACACCTTC. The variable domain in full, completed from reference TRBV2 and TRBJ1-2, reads EPEVTQTPSHQVTQMGQEVILRCVPISNHLYFYWYRQILGQKVEFLVSFYNNEISEKSEIFDDQFSVERPDGSNFTLKIRSTKLEDSAMYFCASSDSRNYGYTFGSGTRLTVV.

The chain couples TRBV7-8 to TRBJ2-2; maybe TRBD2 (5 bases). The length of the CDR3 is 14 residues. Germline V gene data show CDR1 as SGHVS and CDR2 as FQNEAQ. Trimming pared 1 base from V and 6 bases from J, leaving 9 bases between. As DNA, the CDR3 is TGTGCCAGCAGCTTAGTTCGAGGGTCCGGGGAGCTGTTTTTT. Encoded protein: CASSLVRGSGELFF. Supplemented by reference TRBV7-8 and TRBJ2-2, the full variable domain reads GAGVSQSPRYKVAKRGQDVALRCDPISGHVSLFWYQQALGQGPEFLTYFQNEAQLDKSGLPSDRFFAERPEGSVSTLKIQRTQQEDSAVYLCASSLVRGSGELFFGEGSRLTVL.

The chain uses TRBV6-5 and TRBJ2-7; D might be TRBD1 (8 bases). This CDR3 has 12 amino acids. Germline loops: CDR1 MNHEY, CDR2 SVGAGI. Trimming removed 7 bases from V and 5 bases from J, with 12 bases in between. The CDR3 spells CASNRGGNEQYF. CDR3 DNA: TGTGCCAGCAACAGGGGGGGGAACGAGCAGTACTTC.

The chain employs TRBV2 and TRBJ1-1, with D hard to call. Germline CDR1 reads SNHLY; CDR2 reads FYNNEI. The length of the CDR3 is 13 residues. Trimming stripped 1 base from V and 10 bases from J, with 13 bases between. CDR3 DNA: TGTGCCAGCAGTGAAGAGGTCAGATCAGGAGCTTTCTTT. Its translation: CASSEEVRSGAFF.

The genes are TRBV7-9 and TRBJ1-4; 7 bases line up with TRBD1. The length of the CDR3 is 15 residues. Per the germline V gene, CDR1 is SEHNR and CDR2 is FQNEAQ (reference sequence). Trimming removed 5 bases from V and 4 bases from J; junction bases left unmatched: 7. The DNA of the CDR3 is TGTGCCAGCAGCGGGGGGACAGCTGATAATGAAAAACTGTTTTTT. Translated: CASSGGTADNEKLFF.

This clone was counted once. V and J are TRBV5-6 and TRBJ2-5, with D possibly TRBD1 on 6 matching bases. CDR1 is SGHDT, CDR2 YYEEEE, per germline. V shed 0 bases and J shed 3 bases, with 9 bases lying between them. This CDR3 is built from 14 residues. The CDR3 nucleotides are TGTGCCAGCAGCTTGGACAGGGTAGAAGAGACCCAGTACTTC. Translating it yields CASSLDRVEETQYF.

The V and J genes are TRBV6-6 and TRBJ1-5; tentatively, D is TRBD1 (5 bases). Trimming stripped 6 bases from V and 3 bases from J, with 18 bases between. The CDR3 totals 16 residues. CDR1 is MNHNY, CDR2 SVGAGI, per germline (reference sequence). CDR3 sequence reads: CASSPRDGTYNQPQHF. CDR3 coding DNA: TGTGCCAGCAGCCCTCGGGACGGGACTTACAATCAGCCCCAGCATTTT.

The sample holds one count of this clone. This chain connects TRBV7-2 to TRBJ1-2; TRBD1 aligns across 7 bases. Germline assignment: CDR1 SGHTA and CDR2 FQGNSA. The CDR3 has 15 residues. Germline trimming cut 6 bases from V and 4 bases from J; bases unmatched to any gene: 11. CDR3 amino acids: CASSPQGQVGYGYTF. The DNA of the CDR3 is TGTGCCAGCAGTCCACAGGGGCAGGTGGGCTATGGCTACACCTTC.

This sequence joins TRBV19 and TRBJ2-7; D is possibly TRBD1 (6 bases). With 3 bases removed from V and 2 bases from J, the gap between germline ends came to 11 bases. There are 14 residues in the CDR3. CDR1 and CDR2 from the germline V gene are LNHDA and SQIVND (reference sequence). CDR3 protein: CASSINRATYEQYF. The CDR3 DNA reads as TGTGCCAGTAGTATTAACAGGGCGACCTACGAGCAGTACTTC.

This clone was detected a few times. The DNA of the CDR3 is TGTGCCAGTAGTCAAGCGGACAGGGGGAGGATCAACACTGAAGCTTTCTTT. This codes for CASSQADRGRINTEAFF. The chain recombines TRBV19 with TRBJ1-1; 10 positions agree with TRBD1. Trimming took 5 bases from V and 2 from J; bases not matched to a gene: 11. The CDR3 has 17 amino acids. Germline V gene data show CDR1 as LNHDA and CDR2 as SQIVND (reference sequence).

DNA for the CDR3: TGTGCCAGTAGTATTGGCCCGACCCAGTACTTC. Its translation: CASSIGPTQYF. The chain employs TRBV19 and TRBJ2-5; D uncertain. Trimming took off 3 bases at V and 7 bases at J, with 6 bases between the two ends. This CDR3 is 11 amino acids long. Germline V lookup: CDR1 LNHDA, CDR2 SQIVND (reference sequence).

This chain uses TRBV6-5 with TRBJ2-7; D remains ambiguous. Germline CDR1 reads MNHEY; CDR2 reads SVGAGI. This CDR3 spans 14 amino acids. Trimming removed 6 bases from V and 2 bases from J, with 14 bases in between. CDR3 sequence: CASSLNAQAYEQYF. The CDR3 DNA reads TGTGCCAGCAGCCTAAATGCGCAGGCCTACGAGCAGTACTTC.

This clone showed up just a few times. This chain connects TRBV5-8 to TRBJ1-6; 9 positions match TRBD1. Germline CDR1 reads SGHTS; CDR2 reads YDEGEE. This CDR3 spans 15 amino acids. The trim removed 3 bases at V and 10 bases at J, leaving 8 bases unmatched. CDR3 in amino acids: CASSSGQGTGSPLHF. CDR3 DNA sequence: TGTGCCAGCAGCTCGGGCCAGGGGACAGGGTCACCCCTCCACTTT. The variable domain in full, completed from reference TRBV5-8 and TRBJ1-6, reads EAGVTQSPTHLIKTRGQQATLRCSPISGHTSVYWYQQALGLGLQFLLWYDEGEERNRGNFPPRFSGRQFPNYSSELNVNALELEDSALYLCASSSGQGTGSPLHFGNGTRLTVT.

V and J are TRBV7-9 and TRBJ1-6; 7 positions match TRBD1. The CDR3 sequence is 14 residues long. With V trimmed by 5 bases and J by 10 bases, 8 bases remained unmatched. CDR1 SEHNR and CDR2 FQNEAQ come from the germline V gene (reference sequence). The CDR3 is CASSTRQGASPLHF. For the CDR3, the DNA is TGTGCCAGCAGCACCCGACAGGGCGCGTCACCCCTCCACTTT.